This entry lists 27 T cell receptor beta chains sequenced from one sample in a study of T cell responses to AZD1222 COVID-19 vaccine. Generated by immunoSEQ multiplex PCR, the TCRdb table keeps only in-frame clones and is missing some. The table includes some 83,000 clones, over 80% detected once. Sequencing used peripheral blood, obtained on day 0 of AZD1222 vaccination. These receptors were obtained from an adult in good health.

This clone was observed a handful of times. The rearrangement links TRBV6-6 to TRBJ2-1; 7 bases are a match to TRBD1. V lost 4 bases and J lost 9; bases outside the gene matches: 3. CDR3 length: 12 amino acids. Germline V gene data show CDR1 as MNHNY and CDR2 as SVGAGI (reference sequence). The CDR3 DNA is TGTGCCAGCAGTTCTACAGGGGCTGAGCAGTTCTTC. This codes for CASSSTGAEQFF.

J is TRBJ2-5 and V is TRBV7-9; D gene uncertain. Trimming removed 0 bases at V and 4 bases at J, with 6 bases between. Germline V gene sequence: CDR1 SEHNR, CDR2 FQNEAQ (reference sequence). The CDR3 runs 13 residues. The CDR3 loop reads CASSLAIGETQYF. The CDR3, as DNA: TGTGCCAGCAGCTTAGCAATTGGAGAGACCCAGTACTTC.

In nucleotides, the CDR3 is TGCAGCTACGGGGGGGCCACGAATGAGCAGTTCTTC. This sequence encodes CSYGGATNEQFF. This chain connects TRBV29-1 to TRBJ2-1; the match to TRBD2 covers 8 bases. The germline gives CDR1 SQVTM, CDR2 ANQGSEA. The trim removed 8 bases at V and 7 bases at J, leaving 7 bases unmatched. The CDR3 consists of 12 residues.

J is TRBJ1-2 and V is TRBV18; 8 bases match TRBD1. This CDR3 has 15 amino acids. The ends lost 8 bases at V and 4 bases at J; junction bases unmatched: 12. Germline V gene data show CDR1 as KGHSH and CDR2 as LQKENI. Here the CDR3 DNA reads TGTGCCAGCCGGCCGCCCGGGACAGGAGGCTATGGCTACACCTTC. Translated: CASRPPGTGGYGYTF.

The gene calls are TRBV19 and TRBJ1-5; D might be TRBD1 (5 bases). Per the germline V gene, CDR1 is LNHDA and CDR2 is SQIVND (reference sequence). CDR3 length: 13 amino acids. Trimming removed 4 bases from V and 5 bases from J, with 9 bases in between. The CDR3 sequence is CASSRGGYQPQHF. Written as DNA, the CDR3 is TGTGCCAGTAGTAGGGGGGGTTATCAGCCCCAGCATTTT.

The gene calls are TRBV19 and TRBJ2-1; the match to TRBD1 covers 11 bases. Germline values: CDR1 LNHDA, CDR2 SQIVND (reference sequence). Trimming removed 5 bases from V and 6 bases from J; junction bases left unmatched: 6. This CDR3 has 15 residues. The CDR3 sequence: CASSPGTGGVNEQFF. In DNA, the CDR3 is TGTGCCAGTAGTCCCGGGACAGGGGGTGTCAATGAGCAGTTCTTC. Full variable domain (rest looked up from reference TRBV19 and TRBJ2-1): DGGITQSPKYLFRKEGQNVTLSCEQNLNHDAMYWYRQDPGQGLRLIYYSQIVNDFQKGDIAEGYSVSREKKESFPLTVTSAQKNPTAFYLCASSPGTGGVNEQFFGPGTRLTVL.

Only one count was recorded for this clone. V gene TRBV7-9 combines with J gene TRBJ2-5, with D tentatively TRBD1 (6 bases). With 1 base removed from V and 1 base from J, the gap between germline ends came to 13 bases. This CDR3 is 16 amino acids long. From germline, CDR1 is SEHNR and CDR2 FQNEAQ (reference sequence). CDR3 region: CASSLGGIGGQETQYF. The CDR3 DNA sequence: TGTGCCAGCAGCTTAGGGGGTATAGGGGGCCAAGAGACCCAGTACTTC.

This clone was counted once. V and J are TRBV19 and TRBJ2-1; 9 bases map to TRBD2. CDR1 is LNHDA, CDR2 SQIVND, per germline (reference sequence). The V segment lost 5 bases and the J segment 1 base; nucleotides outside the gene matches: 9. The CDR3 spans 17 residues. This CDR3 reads CASSPRAGGRSYNEQFF. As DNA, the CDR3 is TGTGCCAGTAGTCCACGGGCGGGAGGGAGGTCCTACAATGAGCAGTTCTTC.

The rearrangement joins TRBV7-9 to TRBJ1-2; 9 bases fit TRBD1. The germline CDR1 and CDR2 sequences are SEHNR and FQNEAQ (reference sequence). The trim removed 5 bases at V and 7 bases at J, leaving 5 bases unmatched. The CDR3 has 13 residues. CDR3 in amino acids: CASSQTGGAGYTF. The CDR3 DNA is TGTGCCAGCAGCCAGACAGGGGGGGCTGGCTACACCTTC. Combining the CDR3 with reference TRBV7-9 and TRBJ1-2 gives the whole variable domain DTGVSQNPRHKITKRGQNVTFRCDPISEHNRLYWYRQTLGQGPEFLTYFQNEAQLEKSRLLSDRFSAERPKGSFSTLEIQRTEQGDSAMYLCASSQTGGAGYTFGSGTRLTVV.

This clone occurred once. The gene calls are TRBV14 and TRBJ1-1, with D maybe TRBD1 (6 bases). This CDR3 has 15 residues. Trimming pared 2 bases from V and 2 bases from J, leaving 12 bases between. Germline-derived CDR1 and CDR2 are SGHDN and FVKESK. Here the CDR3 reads CASSQIDRSNTEAFF. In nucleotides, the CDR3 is TGTGCCAGCAGCCAAATAGACAGGAGTAACACTGAAGCTTTCTTT.

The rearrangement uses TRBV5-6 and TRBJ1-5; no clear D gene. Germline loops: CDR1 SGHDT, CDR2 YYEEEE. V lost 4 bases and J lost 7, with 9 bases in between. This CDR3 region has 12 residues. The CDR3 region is CASSVRAQPQHF. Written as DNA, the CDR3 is TGTGCCAGCAGCGTTAGGGCACAGCCCCAGCATTTT. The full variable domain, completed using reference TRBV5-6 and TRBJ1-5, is DAGVTQSPTHLIKTRGQQVTLRCSPKSGHDTVSWYQQALGQGPQFIFQYYEEEERQRGNFPDRFSGHQFPNYSSELNVNALLLGDSALYLCASSVRAQPQHFGDGTRLSIL.

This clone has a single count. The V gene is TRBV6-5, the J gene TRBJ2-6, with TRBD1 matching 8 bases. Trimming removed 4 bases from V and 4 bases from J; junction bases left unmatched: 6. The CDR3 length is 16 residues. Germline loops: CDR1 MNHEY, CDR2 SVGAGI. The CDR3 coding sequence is TGTGCCAGCAGTTGGACAGGGAGGTCCGGGGCCAACGTCCTGACTTTC. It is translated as CASSWTGRSGANVLTF.

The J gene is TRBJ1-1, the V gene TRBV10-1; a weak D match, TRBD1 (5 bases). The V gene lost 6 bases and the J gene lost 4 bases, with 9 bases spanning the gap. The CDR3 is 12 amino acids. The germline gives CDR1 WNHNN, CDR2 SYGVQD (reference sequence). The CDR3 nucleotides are TGCGCCAGCAGCCCGGGGGGCACTGAAGCTTTCTTT. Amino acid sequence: CASSPGGTEAFF.

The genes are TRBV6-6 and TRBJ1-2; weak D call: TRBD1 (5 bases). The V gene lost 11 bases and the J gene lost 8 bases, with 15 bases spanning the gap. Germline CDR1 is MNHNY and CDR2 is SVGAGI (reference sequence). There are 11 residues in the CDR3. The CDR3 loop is CAGGTATGYTF. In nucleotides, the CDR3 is TGTGCCGGTGGGACCGCGACAGGCTACACCTTC.

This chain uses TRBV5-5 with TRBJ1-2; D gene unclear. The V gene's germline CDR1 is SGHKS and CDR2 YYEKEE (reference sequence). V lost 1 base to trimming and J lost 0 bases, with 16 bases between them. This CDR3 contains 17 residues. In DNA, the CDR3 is TGTGCCAGCAGCTTGAGCATCTCAGTCGCTGCTAACTATGGCTACACCTTC. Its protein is CASSLSISVAANYGYTF.

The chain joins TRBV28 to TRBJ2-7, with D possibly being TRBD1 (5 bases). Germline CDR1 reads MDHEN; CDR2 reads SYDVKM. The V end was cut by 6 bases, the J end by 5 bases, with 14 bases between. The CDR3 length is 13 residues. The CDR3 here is CASRGRPRDEQYF. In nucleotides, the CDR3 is TGTGCCAGCAGGGGGCGGCCTCGGGACGAGCAGTACTTC.

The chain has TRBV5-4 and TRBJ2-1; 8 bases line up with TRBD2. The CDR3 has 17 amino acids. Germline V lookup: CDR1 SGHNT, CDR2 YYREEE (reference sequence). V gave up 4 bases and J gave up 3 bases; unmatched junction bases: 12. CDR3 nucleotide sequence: TGTGCCAGCAGCCCGGCGATAACTAGCGGCCTCTACAATGAGCAGTTCTTC. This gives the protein CASSPAITSGLYNEQFF. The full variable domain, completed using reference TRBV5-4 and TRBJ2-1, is ETGVTQSPTHLIKTRGQQVTLRCSSQSGHNTVSWYQQALGQGPQFIFQYYREEENGRGNFPPRFSGLQFPNYSSELNVNALELDDSALYLCASSPAITSGLYNEQFFGPGTRLTVL.

The CDR3 here is CASSTGTENYGYTF. CDR3 in DNA: TGTGCCAGCAGTACCGGGACAGAGAACTATGGCTACACCTTC. The chain employs TRBV14 and TRBJ1-2, with TRBD1 matching 7 bases. The CDR3 is made up of 14 amino acids. The V and J ends lost 6 bases and 2 bases, in that order; junction bases with no gene match: 6. Germline CDR1 and CDR2: SGHDN and FVKESK.

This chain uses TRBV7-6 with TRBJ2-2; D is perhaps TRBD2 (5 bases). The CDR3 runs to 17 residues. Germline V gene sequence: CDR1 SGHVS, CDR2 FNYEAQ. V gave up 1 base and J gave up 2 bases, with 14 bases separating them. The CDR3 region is CASSLDDGRFNTGELFF. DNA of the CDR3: TGTGCCAGCAGCTTAGATGATGGGAGATTTAACACCGGGGAGCTGTTTTTT.

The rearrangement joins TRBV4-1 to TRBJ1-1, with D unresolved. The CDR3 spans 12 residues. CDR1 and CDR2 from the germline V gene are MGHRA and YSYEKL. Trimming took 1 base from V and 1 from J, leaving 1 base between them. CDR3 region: CASSQANTEAFF. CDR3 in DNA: TGCGCCAGCAGCCAAGCGAACACTGAAGCTTTCTTT.

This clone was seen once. CDR3 residues: CASTGQFSARGYTF. CDR3 bases: TGTGCCAGTACCGGACAGTTCTCCGCTCGCGGCTACACCTTC. The rearrangement links TRBV19 to TRBJ1-2, with D maybe TRBD1 (6 bases). V gave up 7 bases and J gave up 8 bases, with 20 bases separating them. This CDR3 is 14 amino acids long. Germline V gives CDR1 LNHDA, CDR2 SQIVND (reference sequence).

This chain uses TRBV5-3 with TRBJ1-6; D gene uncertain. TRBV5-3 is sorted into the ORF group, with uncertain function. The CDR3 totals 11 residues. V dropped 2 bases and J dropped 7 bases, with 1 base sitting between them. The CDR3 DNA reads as TGTGCCAGAAGCTTCAATTCACCCCTCCACTTT. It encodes CARSFNSPLHF.

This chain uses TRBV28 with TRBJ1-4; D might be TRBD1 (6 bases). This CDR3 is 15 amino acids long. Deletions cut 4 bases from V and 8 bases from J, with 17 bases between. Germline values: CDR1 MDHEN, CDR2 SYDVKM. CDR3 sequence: CASSSGGGGEEKLFF. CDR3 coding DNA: TGTGCCAGCAGTTCCGGCGGGGGCGGAGAAGAAAAACTGTTTTTT.

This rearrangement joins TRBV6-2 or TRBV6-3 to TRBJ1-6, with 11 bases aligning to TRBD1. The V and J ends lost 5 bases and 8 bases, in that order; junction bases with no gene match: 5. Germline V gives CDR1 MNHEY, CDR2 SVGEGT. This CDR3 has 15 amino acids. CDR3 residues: CASSPRDRGDSPLHF. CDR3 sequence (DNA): TGTGCCAGCAGTCCCCGGGACAGGGGGGATTCACCCCTCCACTTT.

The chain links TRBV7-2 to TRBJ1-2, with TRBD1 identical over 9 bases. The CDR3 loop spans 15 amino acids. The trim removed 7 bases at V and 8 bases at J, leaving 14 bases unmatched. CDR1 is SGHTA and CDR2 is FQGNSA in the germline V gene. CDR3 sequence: CASTLNRGTGYGYTF. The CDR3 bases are TGTGCCAGCACCTTGAATCGGGGGACAGGGTACGGCTACACCTTC.

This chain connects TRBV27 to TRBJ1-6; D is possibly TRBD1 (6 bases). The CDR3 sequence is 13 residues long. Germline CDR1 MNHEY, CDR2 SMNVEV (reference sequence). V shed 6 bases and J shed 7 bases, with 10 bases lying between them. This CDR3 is CASSWDTNSPLHF. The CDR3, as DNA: TGTGCCAGCAGCTGGGACACCAATTCACCCCTCCACTTT.

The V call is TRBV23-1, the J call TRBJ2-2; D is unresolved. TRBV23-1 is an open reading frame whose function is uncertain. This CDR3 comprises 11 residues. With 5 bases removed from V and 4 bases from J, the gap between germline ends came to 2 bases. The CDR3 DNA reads TGCGCCAGCAGTAGCACCGGGGAGCTGTTTTTT. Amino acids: CASSSTGELFF.